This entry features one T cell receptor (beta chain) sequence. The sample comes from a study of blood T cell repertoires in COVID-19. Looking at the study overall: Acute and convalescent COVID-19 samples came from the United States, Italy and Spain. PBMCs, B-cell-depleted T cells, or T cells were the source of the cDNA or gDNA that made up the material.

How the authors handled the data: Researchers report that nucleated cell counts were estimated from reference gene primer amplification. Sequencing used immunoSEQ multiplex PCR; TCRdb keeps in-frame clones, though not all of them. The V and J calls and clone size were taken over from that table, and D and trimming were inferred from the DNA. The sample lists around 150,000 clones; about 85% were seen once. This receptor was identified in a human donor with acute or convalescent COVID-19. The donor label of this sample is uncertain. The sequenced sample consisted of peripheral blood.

DNA of the CDR3: TGTGCCACCAGCAGAGTAGAGGGTCGTACTGCACCCCTCCACTTT. It codes for CATSRVEGRTAPLHF. The chain joins TRBV15 to TRBJ1-6; D gene uncertain. CDR3 length: 15 residues. The germline CDR1 and CDR2 sequences are LNHNV and YYDKDF (reference sequence). V was trimmed by 1 base and J by 11 bases, leaving 15 bases between them. Looking up the rest from reference TRBV15 and TRBJ1-6 gives the full variable domain: DAMVIQNPRYQVTQFGKPVTLSCSQTLNHNVMYWYQQKSSQAPKLLFHYYDKDFNNEADTPDNFQSRRPNTSFCFLDIRSPGLGDTAMYLCATSRVEGRTAPLHFGNGTRLTVT.